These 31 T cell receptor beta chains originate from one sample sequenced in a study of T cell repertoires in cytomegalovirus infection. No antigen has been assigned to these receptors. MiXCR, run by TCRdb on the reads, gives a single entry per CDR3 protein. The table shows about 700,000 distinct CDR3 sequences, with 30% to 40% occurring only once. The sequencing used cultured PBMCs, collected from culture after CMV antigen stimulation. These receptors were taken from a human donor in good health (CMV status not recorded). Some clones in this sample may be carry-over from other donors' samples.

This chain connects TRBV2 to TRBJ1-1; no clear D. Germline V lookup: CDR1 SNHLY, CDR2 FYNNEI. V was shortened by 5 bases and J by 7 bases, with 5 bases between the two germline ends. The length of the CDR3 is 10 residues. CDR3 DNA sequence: TGTGCCAGCAGTTTTAGTGAAGCTTTCTTT. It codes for CASSFSEAFF.

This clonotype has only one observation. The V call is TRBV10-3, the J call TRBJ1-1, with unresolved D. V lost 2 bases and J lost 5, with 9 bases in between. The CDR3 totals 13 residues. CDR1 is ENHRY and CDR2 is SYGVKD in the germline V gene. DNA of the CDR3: TGTGCCATCAGTGAGCAAGTGGGGACTGAAGCTTTCTTT. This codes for CAISEQVGTEAFF.

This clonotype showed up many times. CDR3 loop: CASSFQTSGWILEQYF. The CDR3 coding sequence is TGTGCCAGCAGCTTCCAAACTAGCGGGTGGATTCTTGAGCAGTACTTC. The V gene is TRBV7-9, the J gene TRBJ2-7; 9 nucleotides match TRBD2. CDR3 length: 16 residues. The J segment lost 7 bases and the V segment lost 3 bases, leaving 13 bases of the junction unmatched. Germline CDR1 and CDR2: SEHNR and FQNEAQ (reference sequence).

CDR3 DNA sequence: TGCGCCAGCAGCTCGGGACTAGCGGGTCCCCCCTACAATGAGCAGTTCTTC. Translated: CASSSGLAGPPYNEQFF. V gene TRBV5-1 combines with J gene TRBJ2-1, with TRBD2 matching 12 bases. J was trimmed by 2 bases and V by 3 bases; bases with no gene match: 6. CDR3 length equals 17 residues. Per germline, CDR1 SGHRS and CDR2 YFSETQ.

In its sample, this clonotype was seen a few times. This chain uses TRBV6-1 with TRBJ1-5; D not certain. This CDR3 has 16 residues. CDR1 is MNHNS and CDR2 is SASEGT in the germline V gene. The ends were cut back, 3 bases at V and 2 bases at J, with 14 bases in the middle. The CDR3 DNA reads TGTGCCAGCAGTGATCTGGCAGGTAGGGGCAATCAGCCCCAGCATTTT. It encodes CASSDLAGRGNQPQHF.

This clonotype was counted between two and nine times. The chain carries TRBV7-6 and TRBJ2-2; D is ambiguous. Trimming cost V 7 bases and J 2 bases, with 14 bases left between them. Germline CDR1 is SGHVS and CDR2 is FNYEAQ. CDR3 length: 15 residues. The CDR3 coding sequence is TGTGCCAGCACCAAAAATCCTAAAAACACCGGGGAGCTGTTTTTT. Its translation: CASTKNPKNTGELFF.

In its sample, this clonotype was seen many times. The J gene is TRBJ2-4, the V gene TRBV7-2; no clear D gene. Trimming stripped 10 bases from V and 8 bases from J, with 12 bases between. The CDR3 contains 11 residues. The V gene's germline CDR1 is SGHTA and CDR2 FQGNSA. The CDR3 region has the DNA TGTGCCACCGCCGAAGGGTACATTCAGTACTTC. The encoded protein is CATAEGYIQYF.

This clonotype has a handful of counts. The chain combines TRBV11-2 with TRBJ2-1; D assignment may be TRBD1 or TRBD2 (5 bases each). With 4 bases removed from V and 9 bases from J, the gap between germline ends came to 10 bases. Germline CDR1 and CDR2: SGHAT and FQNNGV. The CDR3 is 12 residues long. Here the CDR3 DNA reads TGTGCCAGCAGCTCCTCGGGGACTGAGCAGTTCTTC. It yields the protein CASSSSGTEQFF.

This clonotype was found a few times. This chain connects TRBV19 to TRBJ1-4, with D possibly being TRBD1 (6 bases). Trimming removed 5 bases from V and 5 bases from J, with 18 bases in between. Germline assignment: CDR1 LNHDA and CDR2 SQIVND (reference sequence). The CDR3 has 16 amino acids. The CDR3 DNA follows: TGTGCCAGTAGTCGGGGGCTATTGCTCCTGAATGAAAAACTGTTTTTT. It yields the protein CASSRGLLLLNEKLFF.

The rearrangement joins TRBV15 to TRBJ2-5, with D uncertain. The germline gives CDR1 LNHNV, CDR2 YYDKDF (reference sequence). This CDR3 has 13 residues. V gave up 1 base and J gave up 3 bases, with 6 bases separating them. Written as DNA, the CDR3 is TGTGCCACCAGCAGAGCTGGGAAAGAGACCCAGTACTTC. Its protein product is CATSRAGKETQYF.

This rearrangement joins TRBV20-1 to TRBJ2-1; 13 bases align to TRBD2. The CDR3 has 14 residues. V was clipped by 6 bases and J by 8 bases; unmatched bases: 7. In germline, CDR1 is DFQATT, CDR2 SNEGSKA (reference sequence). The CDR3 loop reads CSAPGLAGDHEQFF. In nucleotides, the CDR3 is TGCAGTGCGCCTGGACTAGCGGGAGACCATGAGCAGTTCTTC.

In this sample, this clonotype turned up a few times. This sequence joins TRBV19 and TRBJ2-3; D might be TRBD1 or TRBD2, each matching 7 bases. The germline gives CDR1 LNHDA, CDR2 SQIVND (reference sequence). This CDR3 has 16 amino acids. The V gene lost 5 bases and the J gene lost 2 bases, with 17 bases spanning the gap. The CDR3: CASSPDRDYPTDTQYF. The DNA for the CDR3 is TGTGCCAGTAGTCCTGACAGGGACTACCCCACAGATACGCAGTATTTT.

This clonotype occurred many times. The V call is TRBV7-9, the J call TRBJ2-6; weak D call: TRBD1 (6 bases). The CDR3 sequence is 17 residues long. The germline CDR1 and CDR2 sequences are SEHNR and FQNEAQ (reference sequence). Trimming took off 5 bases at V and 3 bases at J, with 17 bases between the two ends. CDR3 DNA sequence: TGTGCCAGCAGCCCCCGCAGGGGAATTGATGGGGCCAACGTCCTGACTTTC. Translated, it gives CASSPRRGIDGANVLTF.

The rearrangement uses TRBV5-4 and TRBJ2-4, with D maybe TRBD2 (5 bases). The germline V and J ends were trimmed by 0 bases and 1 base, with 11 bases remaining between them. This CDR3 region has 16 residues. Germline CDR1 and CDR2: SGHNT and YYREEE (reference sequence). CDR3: CASSLGSGSAKNIQYF. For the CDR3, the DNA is TGTGCCAGCAGCTTGGGGTCGGGGTCGGCCAAAAACATTCAGTACTTC.

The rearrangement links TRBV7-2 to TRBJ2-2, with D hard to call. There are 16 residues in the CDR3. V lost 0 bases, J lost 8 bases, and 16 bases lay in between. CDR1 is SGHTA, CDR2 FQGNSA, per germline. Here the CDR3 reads CASSLATWTPVGELFF. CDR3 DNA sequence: TGTGCCAGCAGCTTAGCGACCTGGACGCCCGTTGGGGAGCTGTTTTTT.

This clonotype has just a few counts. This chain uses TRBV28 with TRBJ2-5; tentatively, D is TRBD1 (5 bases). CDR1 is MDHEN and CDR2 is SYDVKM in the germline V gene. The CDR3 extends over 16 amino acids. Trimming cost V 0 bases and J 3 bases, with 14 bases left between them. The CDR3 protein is CASSLWLKGSEETQYF. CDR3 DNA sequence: TGTGCCAGCAGTTTATGGTTAAAGGGGTCGGAAGAGACCCAGTACTTC.

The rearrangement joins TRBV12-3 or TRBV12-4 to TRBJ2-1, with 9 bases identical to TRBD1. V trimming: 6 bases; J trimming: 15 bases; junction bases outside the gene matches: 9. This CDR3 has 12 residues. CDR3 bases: TGTGCCAGCAGCCGGGACAGGGATTCGCCGTTCTTC. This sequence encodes CASSRDRDSPFF.

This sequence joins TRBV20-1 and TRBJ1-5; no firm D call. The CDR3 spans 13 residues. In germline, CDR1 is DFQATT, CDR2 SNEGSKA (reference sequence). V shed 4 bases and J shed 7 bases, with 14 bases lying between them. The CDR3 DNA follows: TGCAGTGCTAAGACATCTCTGGAACAGCCCCAGCATTTT. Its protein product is CSAKTSLEQPQHF.

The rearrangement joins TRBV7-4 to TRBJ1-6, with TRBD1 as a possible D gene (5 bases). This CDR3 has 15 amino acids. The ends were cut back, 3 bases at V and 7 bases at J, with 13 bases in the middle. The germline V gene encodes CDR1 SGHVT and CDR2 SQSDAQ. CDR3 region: CASSFPGTQNSPLHF. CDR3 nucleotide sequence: TGTGCCAGCAGCTTCCCCGGGACTCAAAATTCACCCCTCCACTTT.

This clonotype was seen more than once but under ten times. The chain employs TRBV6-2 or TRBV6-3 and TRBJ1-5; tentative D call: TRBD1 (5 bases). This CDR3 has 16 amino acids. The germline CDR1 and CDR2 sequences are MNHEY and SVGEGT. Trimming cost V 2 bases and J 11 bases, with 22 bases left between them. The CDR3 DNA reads TGTGCCAGCAGTTACCCCGCCAGAGACCGGACACGCGCCCAGCATTTT. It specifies CASSYPARDRTRAQHF.

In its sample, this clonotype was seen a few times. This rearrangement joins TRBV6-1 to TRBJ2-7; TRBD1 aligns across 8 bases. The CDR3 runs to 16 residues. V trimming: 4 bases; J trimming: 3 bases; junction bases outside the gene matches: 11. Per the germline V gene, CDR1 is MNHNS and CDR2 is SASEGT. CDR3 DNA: TGTGCCAGCAGTGTGGGTGGCAGGGGGCTGGACTACGAGCAGTACTTC. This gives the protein CASSVGGRGLDYEQYF.

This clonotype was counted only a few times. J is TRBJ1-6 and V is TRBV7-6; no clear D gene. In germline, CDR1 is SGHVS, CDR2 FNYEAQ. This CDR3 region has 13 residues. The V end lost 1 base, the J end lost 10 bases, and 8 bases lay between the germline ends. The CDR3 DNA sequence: TGTGCCAGCAGCTTAGGCTACACCTCACCCCTCCACTTT. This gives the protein CASSLGYTSPLHF.

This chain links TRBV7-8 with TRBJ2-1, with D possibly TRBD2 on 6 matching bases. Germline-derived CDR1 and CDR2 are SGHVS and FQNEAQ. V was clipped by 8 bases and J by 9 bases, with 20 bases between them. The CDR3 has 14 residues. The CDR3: CASSMTRAGAEQFF. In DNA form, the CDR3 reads TGTGCCAGCTCCATGACTAGGGCGGGCGCTGAGCAGTTCTTC.

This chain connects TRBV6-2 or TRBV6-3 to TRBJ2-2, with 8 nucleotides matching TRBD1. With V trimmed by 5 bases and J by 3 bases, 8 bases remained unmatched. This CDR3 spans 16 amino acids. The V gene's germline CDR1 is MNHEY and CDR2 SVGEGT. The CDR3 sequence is CASSKDRVSYTGELFF. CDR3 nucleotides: TGTGCCAGCAGTAAGGACAGGGTATCTTACACCGGGGAGCTGTTTTTT.

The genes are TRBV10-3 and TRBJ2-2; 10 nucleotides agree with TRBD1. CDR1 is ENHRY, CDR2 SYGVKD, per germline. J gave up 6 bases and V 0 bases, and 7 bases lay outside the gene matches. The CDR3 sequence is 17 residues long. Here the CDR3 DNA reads TGTGCCATCAGTGAGTCGACGGGACAGGGGTCCGCCGGGGAGCTGTTTTTT. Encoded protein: CAISESTGQGSAGELFF.

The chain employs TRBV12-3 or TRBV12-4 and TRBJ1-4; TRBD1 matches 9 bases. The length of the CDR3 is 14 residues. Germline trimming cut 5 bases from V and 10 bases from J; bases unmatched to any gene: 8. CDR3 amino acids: CASSPPGQGRKLFF. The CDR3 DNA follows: TGTGCCAGCAGTCCACCGGGACAGGGTAGAAAACTGTTTTTT.

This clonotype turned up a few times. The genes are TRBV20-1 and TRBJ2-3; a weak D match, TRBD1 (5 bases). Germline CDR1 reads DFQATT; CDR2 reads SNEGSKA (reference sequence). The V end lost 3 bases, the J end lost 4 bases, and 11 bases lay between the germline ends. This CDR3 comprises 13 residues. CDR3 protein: CSASGPGSDTQYF. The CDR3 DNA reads TGCAGTGCTAGCGGGCCAGGGTCAGATACGCAGTATTTT.

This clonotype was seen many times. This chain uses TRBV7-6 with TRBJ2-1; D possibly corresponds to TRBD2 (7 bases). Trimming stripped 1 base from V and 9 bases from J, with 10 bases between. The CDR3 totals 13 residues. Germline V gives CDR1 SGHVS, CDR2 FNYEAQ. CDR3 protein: CASSLEGGAEQFF. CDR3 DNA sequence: TGTGCCAGCAGCTTAGAAGGGGGGGCTGAGCAGTTCTTC.

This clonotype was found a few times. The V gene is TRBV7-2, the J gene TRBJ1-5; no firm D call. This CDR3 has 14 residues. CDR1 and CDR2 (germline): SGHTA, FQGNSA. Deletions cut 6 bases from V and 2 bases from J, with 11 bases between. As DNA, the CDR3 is TGTGCCAGCAGACTGGCAGGTGGCAATCAGCCCCAGCATTTT. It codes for CASRLAGGNQPQHF. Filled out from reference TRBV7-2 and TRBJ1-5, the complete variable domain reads GAGVSQSPSNKVTEKGKDVELRCDPISGHTALYWYRQSLGQGLEFLIYFQGNSAPDKSGLPSDRFSAERTGGSVSTLTIQRTQQEDSAVYLCASRLAGGNQPQHFGDGTRLSIL.

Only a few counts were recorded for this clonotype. The CDR3 DNA reads TGTGCCAGCAGCCCCGGGACAGGGTCTGGAAACACCATATATTTT. Translated: CASSPGTGSGNTIYF. The genes are TRBV7-9 and TRBJ1-3, with 9 bases fitting TRBD1. Looked up from germline, CDR1 is SEHNR and CDR2 is FQNEAQ (reference sequence). V dropped 5 bases and J dropped 1; count of bases not matched to a gene: 3. There are 15 residues in the CDR3.

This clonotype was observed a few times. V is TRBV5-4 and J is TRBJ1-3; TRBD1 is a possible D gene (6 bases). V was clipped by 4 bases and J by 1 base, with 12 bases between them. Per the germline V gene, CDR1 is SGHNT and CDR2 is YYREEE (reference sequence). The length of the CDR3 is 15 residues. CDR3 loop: CASSLSTGSGNTIYF. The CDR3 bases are TGTGCCAGCAGCCTATCTACAGGGTCTGGAAACACCATATATTTT.